This TCR beta chain was sequenced in a study of blood T cells in healthy people across ages. Study background: The capture of about one barcoded beta molecule per two T cells was achieved by template switching. Study-level points and caveats: Diversity of TCR beta per million T cells declined in a roughly linear way with age. PBMCs were not sorted, which prevented a conclusive comparison of naive versus antigen-experienced cells. A strong correlation between TCR beta diversity and naive T cell percentage was seen.

CDR3 size: 13 residues. V was clipped by 2 bases and J by 5 bases, with 9 bases between them. The germline V gene encodes CDR1 MNHEY and CDR2 SMNVEV (reference sequence). Together with a sample-barcoded 5' primer, a J-beta primer mix was included in a second PCR lasting about 6 to 11 cycles. A single record per CDR3 protein comes from TCRdb applying MiXCR to the 5' RACE reads. The table lists 920,000 or so distinct CDR3 sequences, 40% to 55% of them singletons. This clonotype has a handful of counts. The antigen is not known. Sequenced sample: blood. The TCR comes from an older woman in good health. V is TRBV27 and J is TRBJ1-1; D is undetermined. CDR3 bases: TGTGCCAGCAGTTTAAGGGAGCGGACTGAAGCTTTCTTT. Its protein product is CASSLRERTEAFF.